The 21 T cell receptor beta chains reported below all come from one sample, sequenced in a study of blood T cell repertoires in COVID-19. The method was immunoSEQ multiplex PCR; TCRdb's version includes in-frame clones alone and lacks a portion of them. The sample lists approximately 270,000 clones; under 90% were seen once. What was sequenced was peripheral blood. The receptors originated from a man in his fifties or sixties with acute or convalescent COVID-19.

The chain couples TRBV5-1 to TRBJ2-7; 11 bases map to TRBD2. Germline CDR1 SGHRS, CDR2 YFSETQ. V was clipped by 2 bases and J by 5 bases; unmatched bases: 3. CDR3 length: 14 amino acids. The CDR3 is CASSFGLAGDEQYF. CDR3 DNA sequence: TGCGCCAGCAGCTTCGGACTAGCGGGCGACGAGCAGTACTTC. Filled out from reference TRBV5-1 and TRBJ2-7, the complete variable domain reads KAGVTQTPRYLIKTRGQQVTLSCSPISGHRSVSWYQQTPGQGLQFLFEYFSETQRNKGNFPGRFSGRQFSNSRSEMNVSTLELGDSALYLCASSFGLAGDEQYFGPGTRLTVT.

V gene TRBV15 combines with J gene TRBJ1-5; D possibly corresponds to TRBD1 (5 bases). There are 15 residues in the CDR3. Deletions cut 0 bases from V and 8 bases from J, with 14 bases between. The V gene's germline CDR1 is LNHNV and CDR2 YYDKDF (reference sequence). The CDR3 is CATSRDGGGTEPQHF. The CDR3 nucleotides are TGTGCCACCAGCAGAGATGGGGGGGGGACGGAGCCCCAGCATTTT. The full variable domain, completed using reference TRBV15 and TRBJ1-5, is DAMVIQNPRYQVTQFGKPVTLSCSQTLNHNVMYWYQQKSSQAPKLLFHYYDKDFNNEADTPDNFQSRRPNTSFCFLDIRSPGLGDTAMYLCATSRDGGGTEPQHFGDGTRLSIL.

The rearrangement joins TRBV19 to TRBJ1-2; TRBD1 agrees at 7 bases. V was clipped by 3 bases and J by 8 bases; unmatched bases: 12. The CDR3 has 15 amino acids. Per the germline V gene, CDR1 is LNHDA and CDR2 is SQIVND (reference sequence). In DNA form, the CDR3 reads TGTGCCAGTAGTATTAGGGGGCAGGCCCCCCGGGGCTACACCTTC. Translated, it gives CASSIRGQAPRGYTF.

The chain couples TRBV6-5 to TRBJ1-3; D is possibly TRBD1 (5 bases). V was shortened by 2 bases and J by 2 bases, with 10 bases between the two germline ends. The CDR3 contains 15 residues. CDR1 is MNHEY and CDR2 is SVGAGI in the germline V gene. The CDR3 reads CASSYGAGPGNTIYF. The CDR3 nucleotides are TGTGCCAGCAGTTACGGGGCAGGGCCTGGAAACACCATATATTTT.

Only one count was recorded for this clone. V gene TRBV2 combines with J gene TRBJ2-1; 12 positions agree with TRBD1. Losses at the gene ends were 6 bases for V and 8 bases for J; bases not matched to a gene: 8. Per germline, CDR1 SNHLY and CDR2 FYNNEI. This CDR3 region has 15 residues. The CDR3: CASRAGTGGIDEQFF. CDR3 DNA sequence: TGTGCCAGCAGAGCCGGGACAGGGGGCATCGATGAGCAGTTCTTC.

The rearrangement links TRBV6-4 to TRBJ1-1, with TRBD1 identical over 7 bases. Unmatched junction bases numbered 5, after V lost 4 bases and J lost 3 bases. In germline, CDR1 is MRHNA, CDR2 SNTAGT. The CDR3 spans 14 residues. CDR3: CASSANRGDTEAFF. Here the CDR3 DNA reads TGTGCCAGCAGTGCAAACAGGGGAGACACTGAAGCTTTCTTT.

The chain uses TRBV28 and TRBJ1-4, with D tentatively TRBD1 (6 bases). The CDR3 extends over 15 amino acids. V lost 3 bases, J lost 9 bases, and 17 bases lay in between. Germline-derived CDR1 and CDR2 are MDHEN and SYDVKM. The CDR3 DNA sequence: TGTGCCAGCAGTTTGGTCGGAACAGGGAAGAAAAAACTGTTTTTT. Protein product: CASSLVGTGKKKLFF. Using reference TRBV28 and TRBJ1-4 for the parts outside the CDR3, the full variable domain is DVKVTQSSRYLVKRTGEKVFLECVQDMDHENMFWYRQDPGLGLRLIYFSYDVKMKEKGDIPEGYSVSREKKERFSLILESASTNQTSMYLCASSLVGTGKKKLFFGSGTQLSVL.

This sequence joins TRBV4-1 and TRBJ1-4; maybe TRBD1 (6 bases). This CDR3 is 15 amino acids long. Trimming removed 5 bases at V and 4 bases at J, with 14 bases between. Germline CDR1 MGHRA, CDR2 YSYEKL. The CDR3 sequence: CASSGGGQGNEKLFF. The CDR3 region has the DNA TGCGCCAGCAGCGGCGGGGGGCAGGGTAATGAAAAACTGTTTTTT.

This chain links TRBV7-8 with TRBJ1-4; D is unclear. CDR1 is SGHVS, CDR2 FQNEAQ, per germline. There are 15 residues in the CDR3. The V gene lost 4 bases and the J gene lost 0 bases, with 9 bases spanning the gap. In DNA form, the CDR3 reads TGTGCCAGCAGCTCGTCAGATGCAACTAATGAAAAACTGTTTTTT. This encodes CASSSSDATNEKLFF.

V gene TRBV4-1 combines with J gene TRBJ1-4; 10 nucleotides align to TRBD1. Trimming removed 1 base from V and 8 bases from J; junction bases left unmatched: 7. The CDR3 extends over 16 amino acids. Germline loops: CDR1 MGHRA, CDR2 YSYEKL. The CDR3 DNA is TGCGCCAGCAGCCAAGGGTTCAGGACAGGGGGAGAAAAACTGTTTTTT. Translation: CASSQGFRTGGEKLFF.

V usage is TRBV9 and J usage is TRBJ2-7; D gene unclear. This CDR3 comprises 15 residues. In germline, CDR1 is SGDLS, CDR2 YYNGEE. V dropped 0 bases and J dropped 0 bases, with 10 bases sitting between them. CDR3 nucleotide sequence: TGTGCCAGCAGCGTAGGAGACACCAGCTCCTACGAGCAGTACTTC. Protein product: CASSVGDTSSYEQYF.

The J gene is TRBJ1-4, the V gene TRBV14, with D possibly TRBD1 on 5 matching bases. There are 16 residues in the CDR3. V was cut by 2 bases and J by 8 bases, with 18 bases left in between. Germline CDR1 SGHDN, CDR2 FVKESK. CDR3 loop: CASSQTRAGGEEKLFF. CDR3 DNA sequence: TGTGCCAGCAGCCAAACCCGCGCCGGAGGGGAGGAAAAACTGTTTTTT.

The chain couples TRBV21-1 to TRBJ2-7; no DNA check was done on the table's D call, TRBD2. TRBV21-1 is listed as a pseudogene. This CDR3 has 9 residues. CDR3 region: CASSREQYF. The CDR3 nucleotides read TGTGCCAGCAGCCGCGAGCAGTACTTC.

This chain uses TRBV2 with TRBJ2-3; no clear D gene. V lost 5 bases to trimming and J lost 8 bases, with 8 bases between them. CDR1 and CDR2 (germline): SNHLY, FYNNEI. The CDR3 consists of 11 residues. This chain's CDR3 is CASSSAGTQYF. The CDR3, as DNA: TGTGCCAGCAGTAGTGCAGGTACGCAGTATTTT. Variable domain in full (rest from reference TRBV2 and TRBJ2-3): EPEVTQTPSHQVTQMGQEVILRCVPISNHLYFYWYRQILGQKVEFLVSFYNNEISEKSEIFDDQFSVERPDGSNFTLKIRSTKLEDSAMYFCASSSAGTQYFGPGTRLTVL.

The chain employs TRBV7-8 and TRBJ1-5, with D perhaps matching TRBD1 (6 bases). Germline values: CDR1 SGHVS, CDR2 FQNEAQ. CDR3 length: 15 residues. V shed 1 base and J shed 6 bases, with 13 bases lying between them. DNA for the CDR3: TGTGCCAGCAGCTTAGTGGGGGGGCTCGCTCAGCCCCAGCATTTT. This encodes CASSLVGGLAQPQHF.

The V and J genes are TRBV18 and TRBJ2-5; TRBD1 aligns across 7 bases. CDR3 length: 16 amino acids. V was pared by 7 bases and J by 7 bases, with 18 bases of the junction left unmatched. Germline CDR1 is KGHSH and CDR2 is LQKENI. The CDR3 protein is CASFPAGDSLKGTQYF. The CDR3 coding sequence is TGTGCCAGCTTCCCCGCCGGGGACAGCTTAAAGGGGACCCAGTACTTC. Full variable domain (missing parts from reference TRBV18 and TRBJ2-5): NAGVMQNPRHLVRRRGQEARLRCSPMKGHSHVYWYRQLPEEGLKFMVYLQKENIIDESGMPKERFSAEFPKEGPSILRIQQVVRGDSAAYFCASFPAGDSLKGTQYFGPGTRLLVL.

The CDR3 protein is CASSLAGESYGYTF. The CDR3 bases are TGCGCCAGCAGCTTGGCCGGAGAGTCCTATGGCTACACCTTC. The chain carries TRBV5-1 and TRBJ1-2; D is unresolved. This CDR3 spans 14 amino acids. V shed 0 bases and J shed 4 bases, with 10 bases lying between them. CDR1 and CDR2 from the germline V gene are SGHRS and YFSETQ. Full variable domain (missing parts from reference TRBV5-1 and TRBJ1-2): KAGVTQTPRYLIKTRGQQVTLSCSPISGHRSVSWYQQTPGQGLQFLFEYFSETQRNKGNFPGRFSGRQFSNSRSEMNVSTLELGDSALYLCASSLAGESYGYTFGSGTRLTVV.

This clone showed up many times. The same CDR3 arises from other DNA sequences in this sample as well. The chain has TRBV5-1 and TRBJ2-7; no definite D call. The germline CDR1 and CDR2 sequences are SGHRS and YFSETQ. The CDR3 has 13 amino acids. V was pared by 0 bases and J by 1 base, with 5 bases between. CDR3 sequence: CASSLGQSYEQYF. In DNA, the CDR3 is TGCGCCAGCAGCTTGGGACAATCCTACGAGCAGTACTTC.

The J gene is TRBJ1-2, the V gene TRBV11-2; 8 bases are shared with TRBD1. Losses at the gene ends were 10 bases for V and 8 bases for J; bases not matched to a gene: 12. The CDR3 runs to 13 residues. Germline assignment: CDR1 SGHAT and CDR2 FQNNGV. The CDR3 coding sequence is TGTGCCACCGGACAGGGAGGGGTTTGGGGCTACACCTTC. Residues: CATGQGGVWGYTF.

This chain connects TRBV9 to TRBJ1-6; tentatively, D is TRBD1 (5 bases). Germline V gives CDR1 SGDLS, CDR2 YYNGEE. The CDR3 is 15 residues long. The V end was cut by 0 bases, the J end by 5 bases, with 9 bases between. In nucleotides, the CDR3 is TGTGCCAGCAGCGTAGGGGGGACTAATAATTCACCCCTCCACTTT. Encoded protein: CASSVGGTNNSPLHF.

The chain combines TRBV6-6 with TRBJ1-2, with TRBD1 as a possible D gene (6 bases). CDR1 and CDR2 (germline): MNHNY, SVGAGI (reference sequence). The CDR3 loop spans 16 amino acids. V was shortened by 8 bases and J by 0 bases, with 19 bases between the two germline ends. As DNA, the CDR3 is TGTGCCAGCGACCAACAGGGTAATAGAGCTAACTATGGCTACACCTTC. Translating gives CASDQQGNRANYGYTF.